Below, 16 T cell receptor beta chains from the same sample are listed, as sequenced in a study of response to subunit inactivated influenza vaccine. TCRdb processed the RT-PCR reads anew with MiXCR; each CDR3 protein has one entry. The top ten clones hold roughly 12% of a sample with about 160,000 distinct CDR3 sequences, approximately 11% of them seen once. Sequencing was performed on non-naive T cells sorted from PBMCs, taken more than 35 days after vaccination. The source of these receptors is a man aged 50 to 59 who received an inactivated influenza vaccine.

This clonotype was detected a few times. This CDR3 reads CASSQGATGLFF. DNA for the CDR3: TGTGCCAGCAGCCAAGGGGCCACGGGACTGTTTTTT. This chain uses TRBV3-1 with TRBJ1-4; D unresolved. CDR1 and CDR2 from the germline V gene are LGHDT and YNNKEL (reference sequence). CDR3 length equals 12 residues. V lost 1 base to trimming and J lost 13 bases, with 10 bases between them.

The J gene is TRBJ2-7, the V gene TRBV20-1; D gene unclear. Germline V gene lookup returns CDR1 DFQATT and CDR2 SNEGSKA (reference sequence). CDR3 length: 10 amino acids. With 5 bases removed from V and 3 bases from J, the gap between germline ends came to 5 bases. The CDR3 region has the DNA TGCAGTGCTTTTGACTACGAGCAGTACTTC. Translation gives CSAFDYEQYF.

This clonotype has a handful of counts. The J gene is TRBJ2-5, the V gene TRBV5-1; 7 bases match TRBD1. This CDR3 is built from 13 residues. Germline CDR1 SGHRS, CDR2 YFSETQ. V dropped 5 bases and J dropped 1; count of bases not matched to a gene: 2. CDR3 sequence (DNA): TGCGCCAGCAGGAACAGGGGCCAAGAGACCCAGTACTTC. It specifies CASRNRGQETQYF. Supplemented by reference TRBV5-1 and TRBJ2-5, the full variable domain reads KAGVTQTPRYLIKTRGQQVTLSCSPISGHRSVSWYQQTPGQGLQFLFEYFSETQRNKGNFPGRFSGRQFSNSRSEMNVSTLELGDSALYLCASRNRGQETQYFGPGTRLLVL.

This chain connects TRBV4-1 to TRBJ1-1; 7 positions match TRBD1. Looked up from germline, CDR1 is MGHRA and CDR2 is YSYEKL. The CDR3 loop spans 16 amino acids. After removal of 1 base from V and 0 bases from J, the junction contained 5 bases not matched to a gene. DNA of the CDR3: TGCGCCAGCAGCCAAGGGACAGGAACCATGAACACTGAAGCTTTCTTT. It is translated as CASSQGTGTMNTEAFF.

V gene TRBV6-2 or TRBV6-3 combines with J gene TRBJ1-6; no reliable D call. Germline V gene sequence: CDR1 MNHEY, CDR2 SVGEGT. The CDR3 totals 12 residues. V was pared by 6 bases and J by 7 bases, with 7 bases between. CDR3 amino acids: CASSPWNSPLHF. Here the CDR3 DNA reads TGTGCCAGCAGCCCCTGGAATTCACCCCTCCACTTT.

This clonotype has at least ten counts. The CDR3 nucleotides read TGCAGCGCCACCGGGACAGGGATAGCAGATACGCAGTATTTT. Protein sequence: CSATGTGIADTQYF. The gene calls are TRBV29-1 and TRBJ2-3; TRBD1 agrees at 9 bases. V was pared by 7 bases and J by 4 bases, with 9 bases of the junction left unmatched. CDR3 size: 14 residues. CDR1 is SQVTM and CDR2 is ANQGSEA in the germline V gene.

This chain uses TRBV7-9 with TRBJ2-7; D gene unclear. The CDR3 runs to 14 residues. From germline, CDR1 is SEHNR and CDR2 FQNEAQ (reference sequence). The ends were cut back, 2 bases at V and 4 bases at J, with 12 bases in the middle. CDR3 loop: CASSLLEGIYEQYF. The CDR3 DNA reads TGTGCCAGCAGCTTACTAGAAGGCATTTACGAGCAGTACTTC.

This clonotype was counted ten times or more. V usage is TRBV3-1 and J usage is TRBJ2-7; the match to TRBD2 covers 7 bases. CDR1 is LGHDT, CDR2 YNNKEL, per germline (reference sequence). With 4 bases clipped from V and 2 bases from J, the junction kept 8 bases outside the gene matches. The CDR3 is made up of 15 amino acids. DNA for the CDR3: TGTGCCAGCAGCCGACTAGCAGGTGGGCCCTACGAGCAGTACTTC. This gives the protein CASSRLAGGPYEQYF.

The rearrangement uses TRBV11-2 and TRBJ1-2, with TRBD1 identical over 10 bases. V lost 4 bases and J lost 4; bases outside the gene matches: 6. CDR1 and CDR2 from the germline V gene are SGHAT and FQNNGV. This CDR3 comprises 15 residues. CDR3 loop: CASSSGTGELYGYTF. The DNA of the CDR3 is TGTGCCAGCAGCTCCGGGACAGGGGAACTCTATGGCTACACCTTC.

The chain is built from TRBV4-3 and TRBJ1-1; D unclear. From germline, CDR1 is LGHNA and CDR2 YSLEER. CDR3 length: 12 amino acids. The V end was cut by 5 bases, the J end by 7 bases, with 11 bases between. CDR3 in DNA: TGCGCCAGCAGCATCGGTGTCGGTGAAGCTTTCTTT. Residues: CASSIGVGEAFF.

This clonotype has ten or more counts. The chain employs TRBV6-1 and TRBJ1-3; D is unclear. The CDR3 runs to 12 residues. The germline V gene has CDR1 MNHNS and CDR2 SASEGT. Trimming removed 1 base at V and 3 bases at J, with 1 base between. This CDR3 reads CASSEGGNTIYF. The CDR3 DNA reads as TGTGCCAGCAGTGAAGGTGGAAACACCATATATTTT.

This clonotype was observed a few times. This rearrangement joins TRBV2 to TRBJ2-2, with D maybe TRBD1 (5 bases). The CDR3 is 14 amino acids. Trimming took off 0 bases at V and 6 bases at J, with 8 bases between the two ends. Germline V gene sequence: CDR1 SNHLY, CDR2 FYNNEI. CDR3 bases: TGTGCCAGCAGTGAAGCGCAAGGGGCCGGGGAGCTGTTTTTT. Amino acid sequence: CASSEAQGAGELFF.

V usage is TRBV15 and J usage is TRBJ2-7; weak D call: TRBD1 (5 bases). This CDR3 has 11 residues. Germline V gives CDR1 LNHNV, CDR2 YYDKDF (reference sequence). Trimming removed 8 bases at V and 6 bases at J, with 11 bases between. This CDR3 is CATGIGVEQYF. The CDR3 DNA is TGTGCCACCGGTATAGGGGTCGAGCAGTACTTC.

V gene TRBV10-3 combines with J gene TRBJ2-6; D perhaps matches TRBD1 (5 bases). Germline values: CDR1 ENHRY, CDR2 SYGVKD. The CDR3 spans 15 residues. The V end was cut by 3 bases, the J end by 4 bases, with 10 bases between. The CDR3 is CAISESGAGANVLTF. CDR3 bases: TGTGCCATCAGTGAATCTGGGGCGGGGGCCAACGTCCTGACTTTC.

This clonotype was recorded at least ten times. V gene TRBV12-3 or TRBV12-4 combines with J gene TRBJ2-1; no reliable D call. The CDR3 runs to 12 residues. V lost 1 base and J lost 9, with 7 bases in between. DNA of the CDR3: TGTGCCAGCAGTTTAGGGACCTCTGAGCAGTTCTTC. It translates to CASSLGTSEQFF.

The rearrangement links TRBV20-1 to TRBJ2-2, with 15 positions matching TRBD2. The CDR3 has 18 amino acids. The V and J ends lost 2 bases and 4 bases, in that order; junction bases with no gene match: 8. The germline gives CDR1 DFQATT, CDR2 SNEGSKA (reference sequence). CDR3 nucleotide sequence: TGCAGTGCTAGAAAACTGGGACTAGCGGGGGGCCGCACCGGGGAGCTGTTTTTT. It is translated as CSARKLGLAGGRTGELFF.